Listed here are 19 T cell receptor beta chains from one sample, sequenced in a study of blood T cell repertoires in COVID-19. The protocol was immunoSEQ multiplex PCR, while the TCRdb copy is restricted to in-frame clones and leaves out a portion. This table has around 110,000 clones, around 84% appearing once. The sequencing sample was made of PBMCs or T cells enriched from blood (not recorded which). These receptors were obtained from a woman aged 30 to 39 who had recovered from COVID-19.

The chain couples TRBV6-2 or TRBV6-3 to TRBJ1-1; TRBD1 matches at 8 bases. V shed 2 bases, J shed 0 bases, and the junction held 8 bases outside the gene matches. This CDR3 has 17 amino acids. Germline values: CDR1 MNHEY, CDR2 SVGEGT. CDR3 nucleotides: TGTGCCAGCAGTTACCAGGGGGCGACCCCCATGAACACTGAAGCTTTCTTT. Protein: CASSYQGATPMNTEAFF.

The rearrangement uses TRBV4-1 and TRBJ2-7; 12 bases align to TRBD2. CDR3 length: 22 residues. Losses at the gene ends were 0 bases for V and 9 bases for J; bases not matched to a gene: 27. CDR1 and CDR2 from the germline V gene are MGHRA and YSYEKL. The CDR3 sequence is CASSQERFATSGRTQPTSGQYF. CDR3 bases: TGCGCCAGCAGCCAAGAGAGGTTCGCAACTAGCGGGAGGACCCAACCTACGAGTGGGCAGTACTTC.

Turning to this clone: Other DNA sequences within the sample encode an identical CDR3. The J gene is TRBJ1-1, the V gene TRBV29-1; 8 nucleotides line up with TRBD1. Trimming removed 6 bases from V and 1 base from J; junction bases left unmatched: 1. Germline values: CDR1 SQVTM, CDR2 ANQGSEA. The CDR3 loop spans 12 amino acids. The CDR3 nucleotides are TGCAGCGTGGGGACAGGGAACACTGAAGCTTTCTTT. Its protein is CSVGTGNTEAFF.

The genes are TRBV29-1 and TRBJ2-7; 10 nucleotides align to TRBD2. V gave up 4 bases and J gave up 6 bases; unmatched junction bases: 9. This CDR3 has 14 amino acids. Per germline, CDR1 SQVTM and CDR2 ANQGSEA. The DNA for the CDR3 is TGCAGCGTTGGGGCTAGCGGGAGTAGTCCCGAGCAGTACTTC. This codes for CSVGASGSSPEQYF.

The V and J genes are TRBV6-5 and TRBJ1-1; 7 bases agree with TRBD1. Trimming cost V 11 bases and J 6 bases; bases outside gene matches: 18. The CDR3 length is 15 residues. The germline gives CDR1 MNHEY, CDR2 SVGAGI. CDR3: CACSRGGKGASEAFF. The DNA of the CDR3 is TGTGCCTGCTCCCGAGGGGGGAAGGGGGCTTCTGAAGCTTTCTTT.

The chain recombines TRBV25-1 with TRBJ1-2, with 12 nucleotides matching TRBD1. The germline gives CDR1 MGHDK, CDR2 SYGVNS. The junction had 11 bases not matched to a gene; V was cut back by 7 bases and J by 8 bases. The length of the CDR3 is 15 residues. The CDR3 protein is CASTNAGQGARGYTF. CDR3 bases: TGTGCCAGCACCAACGCGGGACAGGGGGCGCGCGGCTACACCTTC.

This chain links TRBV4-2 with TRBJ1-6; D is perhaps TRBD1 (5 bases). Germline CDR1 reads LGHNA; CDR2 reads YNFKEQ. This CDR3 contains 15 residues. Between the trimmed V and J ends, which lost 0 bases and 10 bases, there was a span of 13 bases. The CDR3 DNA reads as TGTGCCAGCAGCCAAGAAGAAGGGACTCAGTCACCCCTCCACTTT. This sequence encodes CASSQEEGTQSPLHF.

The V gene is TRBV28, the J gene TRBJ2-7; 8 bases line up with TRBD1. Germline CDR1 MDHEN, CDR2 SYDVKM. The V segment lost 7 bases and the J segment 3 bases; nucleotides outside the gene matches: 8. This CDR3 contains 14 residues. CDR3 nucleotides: TGTGCCAGCAAAGAAGGACAGGGTTTCTACGAGCAGTACTTC. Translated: CASKEGQGFYEQYF.

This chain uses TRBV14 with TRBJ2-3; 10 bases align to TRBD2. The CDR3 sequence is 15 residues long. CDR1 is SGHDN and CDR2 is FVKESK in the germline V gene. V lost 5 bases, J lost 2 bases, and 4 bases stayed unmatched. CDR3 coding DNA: TGTGCCAGCAGCGACAGCGGGAGGGCCACAGATACGCAGTATTTT. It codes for CASSDSGRATDTQYF.

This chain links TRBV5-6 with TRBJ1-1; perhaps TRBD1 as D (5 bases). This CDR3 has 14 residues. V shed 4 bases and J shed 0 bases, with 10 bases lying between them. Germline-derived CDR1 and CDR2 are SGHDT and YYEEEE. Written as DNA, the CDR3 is TGTGCCAGCAGCCCGGGACTCCTGAACACTGAAGCTTTCTTT. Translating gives CASSPGLLNTEAFF.

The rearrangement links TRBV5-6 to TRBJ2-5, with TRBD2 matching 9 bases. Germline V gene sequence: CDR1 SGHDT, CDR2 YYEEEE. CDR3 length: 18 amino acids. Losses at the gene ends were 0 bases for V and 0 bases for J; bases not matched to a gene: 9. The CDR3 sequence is CASSLAETSGDHQETQYF. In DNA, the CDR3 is TGTGCCAGCAGCTTGGCCGAGACTAGCGGAGATCACCAAGAGACCCAGTACTTC.

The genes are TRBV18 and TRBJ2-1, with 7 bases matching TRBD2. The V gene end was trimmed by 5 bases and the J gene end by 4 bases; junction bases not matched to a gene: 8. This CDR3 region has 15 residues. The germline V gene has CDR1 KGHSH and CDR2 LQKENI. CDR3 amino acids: CASSTTGGVYNEQFF. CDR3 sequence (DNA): TGTGCCAGCTCAACGACGGGAGGCGTATACAATGAGCAGTTCTTC.

CDR3 loop: CASSSLQGFVETQYF. CDR3 nucleotide sequence: TGTGCCAGCAGCTCCCTACAGGGTTTCGTAGAGACCCAGTACTTC. The gene calls are TRBV5-5 and TRBJ2-5, with TRBD1 as a possible D gene (6 bases). This CDR3 has 15 amino acids. V was clipped by 3 bases and J by 4 bases, with 16 bases between them. CDR1 is SGHKS, CDR2 YYEKEE, per germline (reference sequence).

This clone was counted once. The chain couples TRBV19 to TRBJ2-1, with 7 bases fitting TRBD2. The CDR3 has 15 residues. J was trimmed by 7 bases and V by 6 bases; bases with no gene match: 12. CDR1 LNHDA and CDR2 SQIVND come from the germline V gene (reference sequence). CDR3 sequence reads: CASRASGLAENEQFF. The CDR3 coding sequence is TGTGCCAGTAGAGCTTCGGGGCTAGCGGAGAATGAGCAGTTCTTC.

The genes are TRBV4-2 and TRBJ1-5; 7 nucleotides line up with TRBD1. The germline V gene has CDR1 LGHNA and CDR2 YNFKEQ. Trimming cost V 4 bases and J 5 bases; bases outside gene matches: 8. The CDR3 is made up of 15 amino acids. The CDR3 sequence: CASSPRGQSDQPQHF. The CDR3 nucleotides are TGTGCCAGCAGCCCCAGGGGACAGTCAGATCAGCCCCAGCATTTT.

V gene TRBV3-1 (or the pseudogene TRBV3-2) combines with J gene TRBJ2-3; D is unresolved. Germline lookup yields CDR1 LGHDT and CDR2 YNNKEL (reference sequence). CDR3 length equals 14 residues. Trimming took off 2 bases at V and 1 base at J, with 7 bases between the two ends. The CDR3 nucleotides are TGTGCCAGCAGCCAAAGCTTTGGCACAGATACGCAGTATTTT. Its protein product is CASSQSFGTDTQYF.

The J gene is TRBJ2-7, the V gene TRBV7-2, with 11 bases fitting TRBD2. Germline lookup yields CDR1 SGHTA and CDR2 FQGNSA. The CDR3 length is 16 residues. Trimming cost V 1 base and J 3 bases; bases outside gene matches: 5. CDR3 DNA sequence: TGTGCCAGCAGCTTAGGACTAGCGGGACGTTACTACGAGCAGTACTTC. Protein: CASSLGLAGRYYEQYF.

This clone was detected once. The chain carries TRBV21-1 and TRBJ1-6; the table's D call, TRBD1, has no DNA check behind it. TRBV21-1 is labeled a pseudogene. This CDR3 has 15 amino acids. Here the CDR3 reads CASSKVHRGDSPLHF. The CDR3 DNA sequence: TGTGCCAGCAGCAAAGTTCACAGGGGAGATTCACCCCTCCACTTT.

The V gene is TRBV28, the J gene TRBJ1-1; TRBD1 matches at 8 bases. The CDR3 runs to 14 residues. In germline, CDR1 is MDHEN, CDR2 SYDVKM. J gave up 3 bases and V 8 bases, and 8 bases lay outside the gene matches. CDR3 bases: TGTGCCAGCGCGGAGACAGGGGATCACACTGAAGCTTTCTTT. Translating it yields CASAETGDHTEAFF.